This T cell receptor beta chain stems from a study of early T cells in non-severe SARS-CoV-2 infection. TCRdb re-called the 5' RACE reads through MiXCR, storing one row per CDR3 protein. The sample yields about 50,000 distinct CDR3 sequences, about a tenth seen once. CDR3 size: 13 residues. The V gene's germline CDR1 is MGHDK and CDR2 SYGVNS. The ends were cut back, 4 bases at V and 7 bases at J, with 13 bases in the middle. The genes are TRBV25-1 and TRBJ1-2, with a tentative D call TRBD1 (6 bases). This sequence was found in an adult who was a healthcare worker with PCR-confirmed SARS-CoV-2 infection or an uninfected control (not recorded which). The specimen was whole blood. The CDR3 nucleotides read TGTGCCAGCAGTGGCACAGGGAGAGTTGGCTACACCTTC. It is translated as CASSGTGRVGYTF.